This TCR beta chain derives from a study of vaccination and CD4 T cells after COVID-19. Cultured CD4+ T-cell DNA underwent Oncomine TCR Beta short-read sequencing. MiXCR, applied by TCRdb to the PCR reads, yields one record per CDR3 protein. Of fewer than 15,000 distinct CDR3 sequences listed, around 30% were seen once; the top ten hold roughly a sixth. Treatment in this sample: 10-day PBMC culture with coronavirus spike peptide pools or control peptides (ViraFEST assay). ViraFEST sequenced TCRs after peptide-pool expansion of antigen-specific T cells. Trimming removed 0 bases at V and 0 bases at J, with 8 bases between. CDR3 size: 16 residues. Germline values: CDR1 MNHNS, CDR2 SASEGT. This clonotype was seen just once. Its target is unknown.

The sequence was collected from a human donor with COVID-19. The sample comprised cultured CD4+ T cells from blood. J is TRBJ1-4 and V is TRBV6-1, with D unclear. This CDR3 is CASSEAGIATNEKLFF. Here the CDR3 DNA reads TGTGCCAGCAGTGAAGCCGGGATTGCAACTAATGAAAAACTGTTTTTT.